Listed below are T cell receptor beta chains from one sample, sequenced in a study of T cell responses to AZD1222 COVID-19 vaccine. The method was immunoSEQ multiplex PCR; TCRdb's version includes in-frame clones alone and lacks a portion of them. The table lists 110,000 or so clones, nearly 90% of them singletons. The specimen comprised peripheral blood, sampled on day 0 of AZD1222 vaccination. These receptors all stem from an adult in good health. Each CDR3 is given with its conserved first and last residue. A D gene is named only where the DNA matches it firmly. Expanded clones are given a class, and other clones once, few, many or no size at all.

TRBV10-3	TRBJ2-5	TRBD2	NA	TGTGCCATCAGTCGAAATGCCGGGAGGGGTGAGACCCAGTACTTC	CAISRNAGRGETQYF
TRBV27	TRBJ1-2	NA	NA	TGTGCCAGCAGCTTGGCACCGTGGGCGGCCAATGGCTACACCTTC	CASSLAPWAANGYTF
TRBV6-2/TRBV6-3	TRBJ1-2	TRBD1	NA	TGTGCCAGCAGTTACCGGACAGGGGGCTATGGCTACACCTTC	CASSYRTGGYGYTF
TRBV2	TRBJ1-2	NA	NA	TGTGCCAGCAGTGAAGAGGTTCGGAGAGGCTACACCTTC	CASSEEVRRGYTF
TRBV4-1	TRBJ2-1	TRBD2	once	TGCGCCAGCAGCCCACTAGCGGGAGTGAGTAATGAGCAGTTCTTC	CASSPLAGVSNEQFF
TRBV5-1	TRBJ2-1	TRBD2	few	TGCGCCAGCAGCAAACCGGGACTAGCGGGAGGTTTCTCCTACAATGAGCAGTTCTTC	CASSKPGLAGGFSYNEQFF
TRBV7-9	TRBJ2-7	NA	NA	TGTGCCAGCAGCCGCCGGGACTACGAGCAGTACTTC	CASSRRDYEQYF
TRBV19	TRBJ1-2	TRBD1	NA	TGTGCCAGTAGGAGGACAGGGGCGATTGCAGACTATGGCTACACCTTC	CASRRTGAIADYGYTF
TRBV19	TRBJ2-5	TRBD1	NA	TGTGCCAGTAGTATAGCCGGGACAGGGGGACGTGAGACCCAGTACTTC	CASSIAGTGGRETQYF
TRBV19	TRBJ1-4	NA	NA	TGTGCCAGTAGCCGATTGGGACAACGAGGAAATGAAAAACTGTTTTTT	CASSRLGQRGNEKLFF
TRBV5-4	TRBJ2-5	TRBD2	NA	TGTGCCAGCAGCCCGGGCGGTAGCGGGACCTACCAAGAGACCCAGTACTTC	CASSPGGSGTYQETQYF
TRBV2	TRBJ1-2	NA	few	TGTGCCAGCAGTGGGACAGCGACTAACTATGGCTACACCTTC	CASSGTATNYGYTF
TRBV5-1	TRBJ1-4	NA	NA	TGCGCCAGCAGCTTGCCGGAGAATGAAAAACTGTTTTTT	CASSLPENEKLFF
TRBV2	TRBJ1-3	NA	NA	TGTGCCACCATTTTCGCGGCTGGAAACACCATATATTTT	CATIFAAGNTIYF
TRBV30	TRBJ1-4	TRBD1	NA	TGTGCCTGGAGTGCCCAACAGGGGGCTTTCGAAAAACTGTTTTTT	CAWSAQQGAFEKLFF
TRBV7-9	TRBJ1-3	TRBD1	NA	TGTGCCAGCAGCTTAGGGACAGGGAACACCATATATTTT	CASSLGTGNTIYF
TRBV27	TRBJ2-5	NA	NA	TGTGCCAGCAGTTCGTTCCGCCCCGAAGAGACCCAGTACTTC	CASSSFRPEETQYF
TRBV11-2	TRBJ2-7	TRBD1	NA	TGTGCCAGCCGCGGGCCAGGGGGCTACAACGAGCAGTACTTC	CASRGPGGYNEQYF
TRBV19	TRBJ1-5	NA	NA	TGTGCCAGTAGTCGCCAACCCGGGATTGGAGAGCCCCAGCATTTT	CASSRQPGIGEPQHF
TRBV19	TRBJ1-2	TRBD1	NA	TGTGCCAGTAGTATCGGCAGGGGGCTTAACTATGGCTACACCTTC	CASSIGRGLNYGYTF
TRBV20-1	TRBJ2-2	NA	NA	TGCAGTGCTAGTCTGGACGCAGGGACCGGGGAGCTGTTTTTT	CSASLDAGTGELFF
TRBV6-2/TRBV6-3	TRBJ1-4	NA	NA	TGTGCCAGCAGTTATGAGGCAAACTATAATGAAAAACTGTTTTTT	CASSYEANYNEKLFF
TRBV3-1/TRBV3-2	TRBJ1-5	NA	NA	TGTGCCAGCAGCTTCTGGGGGGGCAATCAGCCCCAGCATTTT	CASSFWGGNQPQHF
TRBV30	TRBJ1-2	NA	NA	TGTGCCTGGAAGGCGGTAAACTATGGCTACACCTTC	CAWKAVNYGYTF
TRBV7-8	TRBJ1-5	TRBD1	few	TGTGCCAGCAGCTTAGGGACCTGGACAGGGAATCAGCCCCAGCATTTT	CASSLGTWTGNQPQHF
TRBV14	TRBJ1-5	NA	NA	TGTGCCAGCAGCCAAGATCCCCGGGACAGCAATCAGCCCCAGCATTTT	CASSQDPRDSNQPQHF
TRBV5-4	TRBJ2-3	TRBD1	NA	TGTGCCAGCAGCTTGCAGGGGGGCACAGATACGCAGTATTTT	CASSLQGGTDTQYF
TRBV5-1	TRBJ1-3	NA	NA	TGCGCCAGCAGCCCCCGGGGGACAACTGGAAACACCATATATTTT	CASSPRGTTGNTIYF
TRBV14	TRBJ2-3	NA	NA	TGTGCCAGCAGCCACTCGGATACGCAGTATTTT	CASSHSDTQYF
TRBV7-9	TRBJ2-1	NA	NA	TGTGCCAGCAGCACTAACAGGGGAGGGTTAGGTGAGCAGTTCTTC	CASSTNRGGLGEQFF
TRBV18	TRBJ2-3	NA	NA	TGTGCCAGCTCACCAGAGGCCGGGCTCCGAGATACGCAGTATTTT	CASSPEAGLRDTQYF
TRBV6-4	TRBJ1-6	NA	NA	TGTGCCAGCAGGGCCTCGCGACTAGAGGGTACCCTCCACTTT	CASRASRLEGTLHF
TRBV5-1	TRBJ2-1	TRBD2	once	TGCGCCAGCAGCGGACTAGCGGGGGTCTCCAATGAGCAGTTCTTC	CASSGLAGVSNEQFF
TRBV28	TRBJ1-4	NA	NA	TGTGCCAGCAGTTTGGGCCGGAGAGCAACTAATGAAAAACTGTTTTTT	CASSLGRRATNEKLFF
TRBV7-2	TRBJ1-1	NA	NA	TGTGCCAGCAGCTGGCGGATGTCGTACACTGAAGCTTTCTTT	CASSWRMSYTEAFF
TRBV9	TRBJ1-2	TRBD1	once	TGTGCCAGCAGCTTAGAGACAGGGGCTGAAGGCTACACCTTC	CASSLETGAEGYTF
TRBV28	TRBJ2-7	NA	NA	TGTGCCAGCAGGAGGACAGTCCCTACCTACGAGCAGTACTTC	CASRRTVPTYEQYF
TRBV9	TRBJ1-1	NA	NA	TGTGCCAGCAGCGTAGGGCAGGCAAGCACTGAAGCTTTCTTT	CASSVGQASTEAFF
TRBV10-1	TRBJ2-7	TRBD1	NA	TGCGCCTTCGCGGGACAGGGATGCGACGAGCAGTACTTC	CAFAGQGCDEQYF
TRBV5-1	TRBJ2-5	NA	NA	TGCGCCAGCAGCTTTAAAGAGACCCAGTACTTC	CASSFKETQYF
TRBV5-1	TRBJ1-2	NA	NA	TGCGCCAGCAGCTTGGATCGGGGCAGCTACACCTTC	CASSLDRGSYTF
TRBV6-5	TRBJ1-1	NA	NA	TGTGCCAGCACCCCGGACCGAAGACAGACGCGAAAAGCTTTCTTT	CASTPDRRQTRKAFF
TRBV28	TRBJ1-2	TRBD1	NA	TGTGCCAGCAGTCTTAGGGGGCCGGGGATGCATGGCTACACCTTC	CASSLRGPGMHGYTF
TRBV19	TRBJ2-4	NA	NA	TGTGCCAGTAGTCTCCCTCCGGGCCAAGGAAAAAACATTCAGTACTTC	CASSLPPGQGKNIQYF
TRBV7-9	TRBJ1-2	NA	NA	TGTGCCAGCAGCTCGCGACAGGCCCTCTATGGCTACACCTTC	CASSSRQALYGYTF
TRBV6-5	TRBJ2-5	NA	NA	TGTGCCAGCACCCCTTTGCGGGGAAAAGAGACCCAGTACTTC	CASTPLRGKETQYF
TRBV7-9	TRBJ2-1	NA	NA	TGTGCCAGCAGCTTCTTCCCCACGCCGATTTACAATGAGCAGTTCTTC	CASSFFPTPIYNEQFF
TRBV21-1	TRBJ2-7	NA	NA	TGTGCCAGCAGCAATGGGGGTAGTGGGGCTAAGGTACGTATCTACGAGCAGTACTTC	CASSNGGSGAKVRIYEQYF
TRBV6-5	TRBJ1-2	NA	NA	TGTGCCAGCAGCCCCGCGCCCACTGGCTACACCTTC	CASSPAPTGYTF